The 27 T cell receptor beta chains reported below all come from one sample, sequenced in a study of shared clonotypes between healthy human individuals. This table comes from immunoSEQ multiplex PCR, and its TCRdb copy is limited to in-frame clones, with some not included. Of 2 million to 2.5 million clones listed, 80% to 95% are singletons. Input material: naive CD4+ T cells from PBMCs. Subset of the sample: CD45RA+ positively selected. The source is a man aged 18 to 30 in good health. Some clones in this sample may be carry-over from other donors' samples.

This clone was counted once. Additional DNA sequences in this sample encode the identical CDR3. This chain connects TRBV18 to TRBJ1-5; 7 nucleotides match TRBD1. Germline V gives CDR1 KGHSH, CDR2 LQKENI. The J segment lost 2 bases and the V segment lost 3 bases, leaving 4 bases of the junction unmatched. This CDR3 is built from 15 residues. The CDR3: CASSPFGQGNQPQHF. The CDR3 nucleotides are TGTGCCAGCTCACCCTTCGGACAGGGCAATCAGCCCCAGCATTTT.

With respect to this clone: The same CDR3 arises from other DNA sequences in this sample as well. The rearrangement uses TRBV7-2 and TRBJ2-1; the match to TRBD2 covers 7 bases. The CDR3 spans 13 residues. The V gene's germline CDR1 is SGHTA and CDR2 FQGNSA. The J segment lost 10 bases and the V segment lost 0 bases, leaving 3 bases of the junction unmatched. This CDR3 is CASSLAGGREQFF. The CDR3 DNA reads as TGTGCCAGCAGCTTAGCGGGGGGGAGGGAGCAGTTCTTC.

This sequence joins TRBV2 and TRBJ2-4, with D maybe TRBD1 (5 bases). V was pared by 6 bases and J by 0 bases, with 12 bases between. Germline V gene data show CDR1 as SNHLY and CDR2 as FYNNEI. This CDR3 spans 15 amino acids. The CDR3 reads CASRTGPLAKNIQYF. The CDR3 nucleotides read TGTGCCAGCAGAACAGGACCTTTAGCCAAAAACATTCAGTACTTC.

This chain's CDR3 is CASSLALQGGGNQPQHF. The DNA of the CDR3 is TGTGCCAGCAGCTTAGCGCTCCAGGGGGGAGGAAATCAGCCCCAGCATTTT. This chain uses TRBV7-8 with TRBJ1-5; 7 positions agree with TRBD1. Germline V lookup: CDR1 SGHVS, CDR2 FQNEAQ. The CDR3 contains 17 residues. With V trimmed by 0 bases and J by 4 bases, 9 bases remained unmatched.

The chain employs TRBV2 and TRBJ1-1, with 7 bases identical to TRBD1. This CDR3 spans 15 amino acids. The V gene's germline CDR1 is SNHLY and CDR2 FYNNEI. Unmatched junction bases numbered 10, after V lost 5 bases and J lost 4 bases. Here the CDR3 reads CASSREAGGGTEAFF. The CDR3 DNA reads as TGTGCCAGCAGTCGGGAGGCAGGGGGGGGCACTGAAGCTTTCTTT.

V usage is TRBV28 and J usage is TRBJ1-4; TRBD1 might be the D (5 bases). Germline CDR1 reads MDHEN; CDR2 reads SYDVKM. Deletions cut 8 bases from V and 2 bases from J, with 15 bases between. The length of the CDR3 is 15 residues. CDR3 region: CASQAMGGTNEKLFF. In nucleotides, the CDR3 is TGTGCCAGCCAAGCGATGGGGGGGACTAATGAAAAACTGTTTTTT.

V is TRBV10-3 and J is TRBJ2-1; the match to TRBD2 covers 11 bases. Germline V gene lookup returns CDR1 ENHRY and CDR2 SYGVKD. The CDR3 totals 15 residues. V lost 6 bases, J lost 6 bases, and 7 bases stayed unmatched. CDR3 loop: CAISQTSGDANEQFF. DNA of the CDR3: TGTGCCATCAGCCAGACTAGCGGGGATGCCAATGAGCAGTTCTTC.

The chain joins TRBV6-5 to TRBJ1-6; D remains ambiguous. Trimming left V 6 bases short and J 10 bases short, with 13 bases between. The CDR3 consists of 13 residues. The germline gives CDR1 MNHEY, CDR2 SVGAGI. The DNA for the CDR3 is TGTGCCAGCAGCTCCAGAGGAGAGTCACCCCTCCACTTT. This codes for CASSSRGESPLHF.

The count of this clone is one. The chain joins TRBV19 to TRBJ2-2; 8 nucleotides agree with TRBD2. V gave up 0 bases and J gave up 0 bases; unmatched junction bases: 3. Germline loops: CDR1 LNHDA, CDR2 SQIVND (reference sequence). The CDR3 runs to 17 residues. DNA for the CDR3: TGTGCCAGTAGTATAGAGCTAGCGGGCGCGAACACCGGGGAGCTGTTTTTT. It translates to CASSIELAGANTGELFF.

This chain joins TRBV30 and TRBJ2-2, with a possible D match to TRBD1 (6 bases). Germline CDR1 is GTSNPN and CDR2 is SVGIG (reference sequence). This CDR3 region has 18 residues. Trimming shortened V by 2 bases and J by 0 bases, and 19 bases separated the two germline ends. Written as DNA, the CDR3 is TGTGCCTGGAGTCAGATCCATCGGACAGCCTCGAACACCGGGGAGCTGTTTTTT. Protein product: CAWSQIHRTASNTGELFF.

About this clone: One junction end does not reproduce the germline sequence, and a read error may be involved. The chain has TRBV4-2 and TRBJ2-3; 13 positions match TRBD2. The V gene's germline CDR1 is LGHNA and CDR2 YNFKEQ. This CDR3 comprises 13 residues. The CDR3 here is CASSQVGLAGVGF. CDR3 in DNA: TGTGCCAGCAGCCAAGTAGGACTAGCGGGAGTCGGCTTT.

The rearrangement uses TRBV19 and TRBJ1-2, with 7 bases that match TRBD1. Germline V gene sequence: CDR1 LNHDA, CDR2 SQIVND (reference sequence). After removal of 6 bases from V and 0 bases from J, the junction contained 7 bases not matched to a gene. The CDR3 is 15 amino acids. The CDR3 reads CASRWTGGSNYGYTF. CDR3 DNA sequence: TGTGCCAGTAGGTGGACAGGAGGTTCTAACTATGGCTACACCTTC.

The J gene is TRBJ2-3, the V gene TRBV5-6; either TRBD1 or TRBD2 may supply D (5 bases each). Trimming removed 2 bases from V and 6 bases from J, with 13 bases in between. The germline V gene encodes CDR1 SGHDT and CDR2 YYEEEE. This CDR3 region has 14 residues. Written as DNA, the CDR3 is TGTGCCAGCAGCTTCACCGGGGCCCCTGATACGCAGTATTTT. Amino acid sequence: CASSFTGAPDTQYF.

The genes are TRBV18 and TRBJ1-1; perhaps TRBD1 as D (5 bases). There are 15 residues in the CDR3. V was trimmed by 4 bases and J by 5 bases, leaving 17 bases between them. Germline V gene lookup returns CDR1 KGHSH and CDR2 LQKENI. The CDR3 region has the DNA TGTGCCAGCTCACGGGGCCAGGCGGCCGGTACTGAAGCTTTCTTT. It specifies CASSRGQAAGTEAFF.

About this clone: Within the sample, other DNA sequences also encode this same CDR3. CDR3 protein: CASSLGLAGIYEQYF. Here the CDR3 DNA reads TGTGCCAGCAGCCTCGGACTAGCGGGAATCTACGAGCAGTACTTC. The gene calls are TRBV28 and TRBJ2-7; TRBD2 aligns across 12 bases. Germline values: CDR1 MDHEN, CDR2 SYDVKM. V shed 6 bases, J shed 3 bases, and the junction held 6 bases outside the gene matches. There are 15 residues in the CDR3.

The chain combines TRBV5-1 with TRBJ2-1; 12 nucleotides agree with TRBD1. V lost 4 bases, J lost 10 bases, and 9 bases stayed unmatched. This CDR3 has 15 residues. Germline V gene sequence: CDR1 SGHRS, CDR2 YFSETQ. The CDR3 region has the DNA TGCGCCAGCAGCGAGGGACAGGGGGCGCGATGGGAGCAGTTCTTC. Protein: CASSEGQGARWEQFF.

The chain has TRBV28 and TRBJ2-7, with 9 bases fitting TRBD1. The CDR3 loop spans 14 amino acids. With V trimmed by 4 bases and J by 2 bases, 3 bases remained unmatched. Germline CDR1 and CDR2: MDHEN and SYDVKM. The CDR3 region is CASSSWTGAYEQYF. The CDR3 DNA sequence: TGTGCCAGCAGTTCATGGACAGGGGCCTACGAGCAGTACTTC.

Note on this clone: The same CDR3 can be traced to other DNA sequences in this sample. The V gene is TRBV15, the J gene TRBJ2-2; D remains unclear. Germline V gene data show CDR1 as LNHNV and CDR2 as YYDKDF (reference sequence). The CDR3 covers 14 residues. Trimming stripped 5 bases from V and 0 bases from J, with 7 bases between. CDR3 loop: CATSRGPNTGELFF. The CDR3 nucleotides are TGTGCCACCAGCCGAGGCCCGAACACCGGGGAGCTGTTTTTT.

CDR3 bases: TGTGCCTGGCACGCAGGGGGCATCGCGAACACCGGGGAGCTGTTTTTT. It codes for CAWHAGGIANTGELFF. The chain recombines TRBV30 with TRBJ2-2; 8 bases map to TRBD1. Germline lookup yields CDR1 GTSNPN and CDR2 SVGIG (reference sequence). The CDR3 is 16 amino acids. V shed 5 bases, J shed 0 bases, and the junction held 8 bases outside the gene matches. The whole variable domain, filled in from reference TRBV30 and TRBJ2-2, reads SQTIHQWPATLVQPVGSPLSLECTVEGTSNPNLYWYRQAAGRGLQLLFYSVGIGQISSEVPQNLSASRPQDRQFILSSKKLLLSDSGFYLCAWHAGGIANTGELFFGEGSRLTVL.

The rearrangement uses TRBV5-4 and TRBJ1-2; D remains ambiguous. V lost 4 bases and J 0 bases, leaving 13 bases between the germline ends. The CDR3 runs to 15 residues. Germline loops: CDR1 SGHNT, CDR2 YYREEE (reference sequence). DNA for the CDR3: TGTGCCAGCAGCCTAGAACCGTTAGCTAACTATGGCTACACCTTC. It yields the protein CASSLEPLANYGYTF.

The J gene is TRBJ2-1, the V gene TRBV14; D might be TRBD1 or TRBD2, each matching 6 bases. The CDR3 has 17 residues. V gave up 5 bases and J gave up 8 bases, with 25 bases separating them. Germline CDR1 SGHDN, CDR2 FVKESK. CDR3 nucleotide sequence: TGTGCCAGCAGCTCTATGCGGGGTCGAGAAGGGGGGTATGAGCAGTTCTTC. Encoded protein: CASSSMRGREGGYEQFF. The complete variable domain, with remaining parts taken from reference TRBV14 and TRBJ2-1, reads EAGVTQFPSHSVIEKGQTVTLRCDPISGHDNLYWYRRVMGKEIKFLLHFVKESKQDESGMPNNRFLAERTGGTYSTLKVQPAELEDSGVYFCASSSMRGREGGYEQFFGPGTRLTVL.

The chain recombines TRBV29-1 with TRBJ2-5, with D possibly matching TRBD1 (6 bases). Germline values: CDR1 SQVTM, CDR2 ANQGSEA. Trimming stripped 6 bases from V and 0 bases from J, with 14 bases between. The CDR3 has 14 amino acids. The CDR3: CSVVTGIHQETQYF. The CDR3 bases are TGCAGCGTGGTTACAGGGATACACCAAGAGACCCAGTACTTC.

Remarks on this clone: This sample also contains other DNA sequences that code for the same CDR3. This chain uses TRBV6-1 with TRBJ1-5; 7 bases map to TRBD1. Germline lookup yields CDR1 MNHNS and CDR2 SASEGT. This CDR3 contains 13 residues. V lost 6 bases, J lost 3 bases, and 2 bases stayed unmatched. CDR3 protein: CASRQGNNQPQHF. The CDR3 DNA sequence: TGTGCCAGCAGACAGGGGAACAATCAGCCCCAGCATTTT.

This clone has just one count. This rearrangement joins TRBV6-1 to TRBJ1-5, with D hard to call. V was cut by 6 bases and J by 2 bases, with 14 bases left in between. The germline V gene encodes CDR1 MNHNS and CDR2 SASEGT. The CDR3 contains 15 residues. CDR3 coding DNA: TGTGCCAGCAGCGTTACCACCCATGGCAATCAGCCCCAGCATTTT. It is translated as CASSVTTHGNQPQHF.

The chain combines TRBV5-5 with TRBJ1-5, with D possibly matching TRBD1 (6 bases). This CDR3 contains 15 residues. Germline CDR1 is SGHKS and CDR2 is YYEKEE (reference sequence). Trimming removed 4 bases from V and 4 bases from J, with 15 bases in between. This chain's CDR3 is CASSLGQQGNQPQHF. The CDR3, as DNA: TGTGCCAGCAGCCTAGGACAGCAAGGGAATCAGCCCCAGCATTTT.

The rearrangement uses TRBV7-9 and TRBJ2-7; D uncertain. V was cut by 4 bases and J by 2 bases, with 12 bases left in between. From germline, CDR1 is SEHNR and CDR2 FQNEAQ (reference sequence). CDR3 length: 14 amino acids. In DNA form, the CDR3 reads TGTGCCAGCAGCTCCCTAACTGCCACCTACGAGCAGTACTTC. Its translation: CASSSLTATYEQYF.

V gene TRBV9 combines with J gene TRBJ2-6; TRBD1 matches 8 bases. The CDR3 extends over 20 amino acids. Germline V gene lookup returns CDR1 SGDLS and CDR2 YYNGEE. The trim removed 0 bases at V and 0 bases at J, leaving 11 bases unmatched. The CDR3 loop reads CASSVGGMGTGVSGANVLTF. CDR3 DNA sequence: TGTGCCAGCAGCGTAGGGGGAATGGGGACAGGAGTCTCTGGGGCCAACGTCCTGACTTTC.